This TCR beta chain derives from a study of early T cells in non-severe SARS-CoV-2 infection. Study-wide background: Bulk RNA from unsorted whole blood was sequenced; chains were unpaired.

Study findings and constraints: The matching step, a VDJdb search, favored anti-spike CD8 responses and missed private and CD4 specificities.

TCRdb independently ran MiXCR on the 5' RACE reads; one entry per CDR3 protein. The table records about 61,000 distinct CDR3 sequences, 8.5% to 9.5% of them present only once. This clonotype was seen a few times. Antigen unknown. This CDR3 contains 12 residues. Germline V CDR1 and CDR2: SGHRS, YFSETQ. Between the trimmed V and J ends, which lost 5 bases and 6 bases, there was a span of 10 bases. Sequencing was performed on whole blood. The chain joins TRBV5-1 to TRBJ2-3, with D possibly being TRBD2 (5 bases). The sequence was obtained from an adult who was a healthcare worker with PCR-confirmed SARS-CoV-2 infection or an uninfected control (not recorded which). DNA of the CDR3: TGCGCCAGCAGACATAGGGAGGATACGCAGTATTTT. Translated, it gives CASRHREDTQYF.